The clone carrying this TCR beta chain was seen only once. Its antigen is as yet unknown. Each CDR3 protein gets one entry after TCRdb re-called the reads with MiXCR. This sample carries about 310,000 distinct CDR3 sequences, around a quarter of them seen once, and the ten largest clones take 10% to 15%. The sample comes from a study of T cell repertoires in cytomegalovirus infection. Study as a whole: The study used recently identified HLA-C-restricted and well-studied HLA-B-restricted CMV epitopes.

The CDR3 has 15 residues. V dropped 5 bases and J dropped 0 bases, with 14 bases sitting between them. Germline V gives CDR1 SGHAT, CDR2 FQNNGV. The chain couples TRBV11-2 to TRBJ2-7; D possibly corresponds to TRBD2 (5 bases). This sequence originates from a human donor in good health (CMV status not recorded). Some clones in this sample may be carry-over from other donors' samples. The input for sequencing was cultured PBMCs, taken from culture after CMV antigen stimulation. The CDR3 loop reads CASSPAVRSSYEQYF. CDR3 bases: TGTGCCAGCAGCCCAGCGGTCAGGAGCTCCTACGAGCAGTACTTC.